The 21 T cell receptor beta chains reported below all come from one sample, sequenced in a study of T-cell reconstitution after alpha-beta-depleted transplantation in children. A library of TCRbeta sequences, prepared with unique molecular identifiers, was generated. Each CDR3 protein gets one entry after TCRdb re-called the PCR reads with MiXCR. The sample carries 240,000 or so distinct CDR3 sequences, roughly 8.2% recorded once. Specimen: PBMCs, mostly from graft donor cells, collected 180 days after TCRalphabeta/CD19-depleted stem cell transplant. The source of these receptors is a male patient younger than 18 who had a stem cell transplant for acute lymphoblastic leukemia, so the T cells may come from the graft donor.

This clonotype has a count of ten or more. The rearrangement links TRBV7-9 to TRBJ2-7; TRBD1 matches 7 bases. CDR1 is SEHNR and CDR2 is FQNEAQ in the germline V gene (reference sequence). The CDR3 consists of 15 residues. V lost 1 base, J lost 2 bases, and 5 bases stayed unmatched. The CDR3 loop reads CASSLGVGQTYEQYF. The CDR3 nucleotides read TGTGCCAGCAGCTTAGGGGTGGGACAGACCTACGAGCAGTACTTC.

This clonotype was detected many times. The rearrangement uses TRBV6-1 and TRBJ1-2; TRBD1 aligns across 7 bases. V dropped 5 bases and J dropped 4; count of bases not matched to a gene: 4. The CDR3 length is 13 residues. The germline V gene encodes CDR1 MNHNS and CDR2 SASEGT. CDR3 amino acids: CASSPRGTYGYTF. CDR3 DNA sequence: TGTGCCAGCAGTCCCAGGGGGACCTATGGCTACACCTTC.

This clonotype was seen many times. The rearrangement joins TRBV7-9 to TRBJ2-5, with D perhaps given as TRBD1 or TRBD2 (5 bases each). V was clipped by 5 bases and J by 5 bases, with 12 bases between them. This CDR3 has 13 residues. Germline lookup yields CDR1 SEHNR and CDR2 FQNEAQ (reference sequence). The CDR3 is CASSVAGTETQYF. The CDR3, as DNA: TGTGCCAGCAGCGTCGCAGGGACGGAGACCCAGTACTTC.

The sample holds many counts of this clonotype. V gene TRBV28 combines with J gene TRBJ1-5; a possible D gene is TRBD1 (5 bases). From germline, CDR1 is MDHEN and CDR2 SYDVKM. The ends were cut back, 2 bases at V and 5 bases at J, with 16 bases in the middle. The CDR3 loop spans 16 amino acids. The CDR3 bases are TGTGCCAGCAGTTTAATGGCAGGGTGGTACGATCAGCCCCAGCATTTT. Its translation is CASSLMAGWYDQPQHF.

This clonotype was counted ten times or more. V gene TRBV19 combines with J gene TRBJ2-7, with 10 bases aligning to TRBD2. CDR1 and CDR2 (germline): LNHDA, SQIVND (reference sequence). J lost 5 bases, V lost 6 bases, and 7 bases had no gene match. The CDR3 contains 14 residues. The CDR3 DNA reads TGTGCCAGTAGGGGAGGACTAGCGGAAAACGAGCAGTACTTC. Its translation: CASRGGLAENEQYF.

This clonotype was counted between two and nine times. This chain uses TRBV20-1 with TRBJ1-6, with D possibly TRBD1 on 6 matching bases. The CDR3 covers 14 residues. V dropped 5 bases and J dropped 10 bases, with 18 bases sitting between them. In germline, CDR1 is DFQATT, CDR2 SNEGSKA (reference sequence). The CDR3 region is CSARHGGGVSPLHF. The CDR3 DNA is TGCAGTGCTCGCCACGGGGGGGGCGTCTCACCCCTCCACTTT.

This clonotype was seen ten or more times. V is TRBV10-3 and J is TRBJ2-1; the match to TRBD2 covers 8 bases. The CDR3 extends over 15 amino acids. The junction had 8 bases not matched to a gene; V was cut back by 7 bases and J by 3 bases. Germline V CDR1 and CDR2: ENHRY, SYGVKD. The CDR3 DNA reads TGTGCCATCACTGGTACGCGGGGGGTCTACAATGAGCAGTTCTTC. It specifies CAITGTRGVYNEQFF.

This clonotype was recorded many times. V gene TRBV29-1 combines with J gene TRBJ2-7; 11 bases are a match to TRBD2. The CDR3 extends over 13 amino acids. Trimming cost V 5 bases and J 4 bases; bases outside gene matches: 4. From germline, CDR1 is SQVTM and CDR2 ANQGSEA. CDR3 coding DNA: TGCAGCGTTTATAGCGGGAGGGCGTACGAGCAGTACTTC. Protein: CSVYSGRAYEQYF.

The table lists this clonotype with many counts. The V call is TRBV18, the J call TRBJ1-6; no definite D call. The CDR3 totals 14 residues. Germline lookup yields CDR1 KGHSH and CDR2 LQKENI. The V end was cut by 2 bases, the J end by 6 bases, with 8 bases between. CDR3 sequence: CASSPGMGNSPLHF. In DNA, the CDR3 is TGTGCCAGCTCACCAGGGATGGGTAATTCACCCCTCCACTTT.

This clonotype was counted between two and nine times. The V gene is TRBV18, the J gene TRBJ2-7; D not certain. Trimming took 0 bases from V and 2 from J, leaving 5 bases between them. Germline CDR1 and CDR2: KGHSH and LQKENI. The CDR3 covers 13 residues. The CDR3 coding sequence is TGTGCCAGCTCACCACCGAGCGCCTACGAGCAGTACTTC. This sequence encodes CASSPPSAYEQYF.

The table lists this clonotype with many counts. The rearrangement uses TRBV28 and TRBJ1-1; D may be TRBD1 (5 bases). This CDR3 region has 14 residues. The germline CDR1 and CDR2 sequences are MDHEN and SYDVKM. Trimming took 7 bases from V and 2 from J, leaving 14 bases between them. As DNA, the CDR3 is TGTGCCAGCATGTGGGGCAGGAAAAACACTGAAGCTTTCTTT. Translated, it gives CASMWGRKNTEAFF.

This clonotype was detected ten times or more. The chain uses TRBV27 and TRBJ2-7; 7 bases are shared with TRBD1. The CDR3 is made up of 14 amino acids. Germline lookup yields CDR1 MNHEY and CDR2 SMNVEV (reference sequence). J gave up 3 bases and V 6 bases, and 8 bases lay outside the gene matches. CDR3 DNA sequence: TGTGCCAGCAGCGGCCGACAGGGAATCTACGAGCAGTACTTC. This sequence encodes CASSGRQGIYEQYF.

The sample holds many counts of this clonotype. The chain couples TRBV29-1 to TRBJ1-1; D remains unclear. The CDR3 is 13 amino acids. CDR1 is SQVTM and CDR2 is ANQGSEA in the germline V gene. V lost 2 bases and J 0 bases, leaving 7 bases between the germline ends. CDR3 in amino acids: CSVERLMNTEAFF. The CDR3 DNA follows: TGCAGCGTTGAACGCCTAATGAACACTGAAGCTTTCTTT.

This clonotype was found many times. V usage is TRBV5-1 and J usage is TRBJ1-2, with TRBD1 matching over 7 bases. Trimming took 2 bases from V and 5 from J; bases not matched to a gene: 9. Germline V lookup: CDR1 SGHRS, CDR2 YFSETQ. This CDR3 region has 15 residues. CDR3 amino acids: CASSLPSQGYYGYTF. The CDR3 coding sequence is TGCGCCAGCAGCTTACCTTCACAGGGGTATTATGGCTACACCTTC.

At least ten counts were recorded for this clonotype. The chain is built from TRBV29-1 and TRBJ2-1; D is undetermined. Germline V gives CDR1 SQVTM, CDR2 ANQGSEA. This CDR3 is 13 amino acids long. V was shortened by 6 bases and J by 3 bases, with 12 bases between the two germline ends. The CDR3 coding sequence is TGCAGCGTCTCAGGCTTCCTCTACAATGAGCAGTTCTTC. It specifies CSVSGFLYNEQFF.

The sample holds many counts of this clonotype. In DNA, the CDR3 is TGCGCCAGCAGCTTGGAGGCGGGTTTAATCTACGAGCAGTACTTC. Translation gives CASSLEAGLIYEQYF. V is TRBV5-1 and J is TRBJ2-7, with TRBD2 as a possible D gene (5 bases). The CDR3 is made up of 15 amino acids. V was cut by 0 bases and J by 3 bases, with 13 bases left in between. CDR1 and CDR2 (germline): SGHRS, YFSETQ.

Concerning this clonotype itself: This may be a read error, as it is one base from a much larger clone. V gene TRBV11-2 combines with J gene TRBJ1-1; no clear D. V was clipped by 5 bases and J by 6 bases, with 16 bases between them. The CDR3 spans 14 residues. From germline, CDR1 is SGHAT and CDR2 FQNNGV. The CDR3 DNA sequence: TGTGCCAGCAGCCCGCGGGCAGCGGCCCCTGAAGCTTTCTTT. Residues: CASSPRAAAPEAFF.

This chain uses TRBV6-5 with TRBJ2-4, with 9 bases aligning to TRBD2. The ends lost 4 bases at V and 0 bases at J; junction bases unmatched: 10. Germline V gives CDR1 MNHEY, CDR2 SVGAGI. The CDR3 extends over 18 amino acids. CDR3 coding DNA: TGTGCCAGCAGTTCCGCTTCATCTAGCGGGGTAGCCAAAAACATTCAGTACTTC. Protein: CASSSASSSGVAKNIQYF.

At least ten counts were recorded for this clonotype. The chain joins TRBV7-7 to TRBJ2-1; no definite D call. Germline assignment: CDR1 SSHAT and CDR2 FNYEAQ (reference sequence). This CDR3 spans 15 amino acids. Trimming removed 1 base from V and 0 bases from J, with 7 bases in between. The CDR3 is CASSLEGDSYNEQFF. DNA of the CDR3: TGTGCCAGCAGCTTAGAAGGTGACTCCTACAATGAGCAGTTCTTC.

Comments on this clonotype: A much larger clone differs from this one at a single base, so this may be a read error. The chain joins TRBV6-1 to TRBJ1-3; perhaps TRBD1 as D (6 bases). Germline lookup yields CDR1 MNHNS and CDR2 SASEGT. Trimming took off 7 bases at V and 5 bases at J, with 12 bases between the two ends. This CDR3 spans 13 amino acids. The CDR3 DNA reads TGTGCCAGCAAACTACAGGGAAGAAACACCATATATTTT. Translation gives CASKLQGRNTIYF.

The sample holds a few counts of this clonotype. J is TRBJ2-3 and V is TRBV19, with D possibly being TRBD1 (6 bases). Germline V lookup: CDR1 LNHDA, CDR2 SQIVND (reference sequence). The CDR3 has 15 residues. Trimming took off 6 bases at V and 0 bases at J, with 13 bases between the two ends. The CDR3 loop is CASRGQRKSTDTQYF. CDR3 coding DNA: TGTGCCAGTAGAGGACAGCGTAAGAGCACAGATACGCAGTATTTT.